These 19 T cell receptor beta chains came from one sample sequenced in a study of shared clonotypes between healthy human individuals. As defined, naive CD8 cells were CD45RO-negative and positively selected for CCR7, with terminally differentiated effector memory CD45RA+ cells excluded. Profiled with immunoSEQ multiplex PCR; TCRdb holds only in-frame clones, not every one. In the table there are millions of clones, about 95% of which are singletons. The sequenced sample was naive CD8+ T cells sorted from blood. All receptors derive from a young man in good health.

The V call is TRBV10-3, the J call TRBJ1-1, with 7 bases identical to TRBD1. This CDR3 comprises 12 residues. CDR1 and CDR2 from the germline V gene are ENHRY and SYGVKD. Trimming at V came to 11 bases and at J to 1 base, leaving 4 bases not matched to a gene. DNA of the CDR3: TGTGCCGCCCAGGGGGAGAACACTGAAGCTTTCTTT. Amino acids: CAAQGENTEAFF.

This clone was found a few times. The chain uses TRBV4-3 and TRBJ2-7; no firm D call. The CDR3 runs 14 residues. Trimming pared 0 bases from V and 2 bases from J, leaving 8 bases between. The germline gives CDR1 LGHNA, CDR2 YSLEER. CDR3 DNA sequence: TGCGCCAGCAGCCAAGATGAGGAAACCTACGAGCAGTACTTC. Protein: CASSQDEETYEQYF.

Of note for this clone: This sample includes further DNA sequences coding for the same CDR3. V usage is TRBV27 and J usage is TRBJ1-1; possible D gene TRBD1, 5 bases. The CDR3 covers 13 residues. The germline V gene encodes CDR1 MNHEY and CDR2 SMNVEV (reference sequence). Trimming shortened V by 6 bases and J by 4 bases, and 12 bases separated the two germline ends. The CDR3 sequence: CASSWGGGTEAFF. CDR3 bases: TGTGCCAGCAGCTGGGGGGGAGGCACTGAAGCTTTCTTT.

The chain uses TRBV7-9 and TRBJ1-3, with 7 bases that match TRBD1. Trimming removed 1 base from V and 4 bases from J; junction bases left unmatched: 13. The CDR3 has 18 residues. The germline V gene encodes CDR1 SEHNR and CDR2 FQNEAQ (reference sequence). The CDR3 loop is CASSLVAGRGREGNTIYF. The CDR3 DNA follows: TGTGCCAGCAGCTTAGTAGCTGGCAGGGGGAGAGAGGGAAACACCATATATTTT.

The rearrangement links TRBV13 to TRBJ2-3; perhaps TRBD2 as D (6 bases). This CDR3 region has 15 residues. The ends were cut back, 6 bases at V and 1 base at J, with 14 bases in the middle. Per the germline V gene, CDR1 is PRHDT and CDR2 is FYEKMQ (reference sequence). The DNA for the CDR3 is TGTGCCAGCAGTTTTCGGACTACTGGCACAGATACGCAGTATTTT. Protein: CASSFRTTGTDTQYF.

This clone was seen once. This sequence joins TRBV2 and TRBJ2-7; TRBD2 agrees at 8 bases. The CDR3 has 15 amino acids. The germline gives CDR1 SNHLY, CDR2 FYNNEI. V trimming: 7 bases; J trimming: 6 bases; junction bases outside the gene matches: 14. DNA for the CDR3: TGTGCCAGCACCTTAACGGGACTAGTCTCCCTCGAGCAGTACTTC. Residues: CASTLTGLVSLEQYF.

This clone was recorded a few times. The CDR3: CASSPGTGYSPLHF. The CDR3 region has the DNA TGTGCCAGCAGTCCCGGGACAGGGTATTCACCCCTCCACTTT. This chain uses TRBV28 with TRBJ1-6; the match to TRBD1 covers 9 bases. Germline assignment: CDR1 MDHEN and CDR2 SYDVKM. The CDR3 contains 14 residues. Germline trimming cut 5 bases from V and 8 bases from J; bases unmatched to any gene: 4.

The rearrangement uses TRBV5-4 and TRBJ2-2; D is perhaps TRBD2 (7 bases). V shed 4 bases and J shed 6 bases, with 16 bases lying between them. CDR1 is SGHNT and CDR2 is YYREEE in the germline V gene (reference sequence). The CDR3 extends over 15 amino acids. In DNA form, the CDR3 reads TGTGCCAGCAGCGGCATCGGGGGGCTCGCCGGGGAGCTGTTTTTT. Its translation is CASSGIGGLAGELFF.

The J gene is TRBJ1-5, the V gene TRBV9; D is ambiguous. Trimming shortened V by 3 bases and J by 2 bases, and 9 bases separated the two germline ends. The CDR3 is made up of 14 amino acids. Germline CDR1 reads SGDLS; CDR2 reads YYNGEE. In nucleotides, the CDR3 is TGTGCCAGCAGCGGGAGCGGGGGCAATCAGCCCCAGCATTTT. Translation: CASSGSGGNQPQHF.

In this sample, this clone turned up a few times. The J gene is TRBJ1-3, the V gene TRBV9; perhaps TRBD1 as D (5 bases). The CDR3 contains 15 residues. The germline V gene has CDR1 SGDLS and CDR2 YYNGEE. V gave up 2 bases and J gave up 0 bases, with 9 bases separating them. This CDR3 reads CASSVDSLSGNTIYF. Here the CDR3 DNA reads TGTGCCAGCAGCGTCGACAGCCTCTCTGGAAACACCATATATTTT.

The chain uses TRBV7-8 and TRBJ1-5, with 8 bases lining up with TRBD1. The CDR3 contains 14 residues. V lost 5 bases, J lost 2 bases, and 2 bases stayed unmatched. Germline-derived CDR1 and CDR2 are SGHVS and FQNEAQ. CDR3 sequence: CASSPTGGNQPQHF. The CDR3, as DNA: TGTGCCAGCAGCCCGACAGGGGGCAATCAGCCCCAGCATTTT.

The chain couples TRBV5-1 to TRBJ2-7; the D gene is possibly TRBD1 (6 bases). The CDR3 loop spans 12 amino acids. Trimming cost V 3 bases and J 6 bases, with 10 bases left between them. CDR1 is SGHRS and CDR2 is YFSETQ in the germline V gene. The DNA for the CDR3 is TGCGCCAGCAGCTCGTCAGGGGTCGAGCAGTACTTC. This gives the protein CASSSSGVEQYF.

The chain recombines TRBV13 with TRBJ2-4; the D gene is possibly TRBD2 (5 bases). The V gene lost 3 bases and the J gene lost 7 bases, with 7 bases spanning the gap. The CDR3 spans 12 residues. The germline V gene encodes CDR1 PRHDT and CDR2 FYEKMQ (reference sequence). The DNA of the CDR3 is TGTGCCAGCAGCTTTGAGGGCAACATTCAGTACTTC. Its protein product is CASSFEGNIQYF.

This clone was counted once. V and J are TRBV5-1 and TRBJ2-7; possibly TRBD2 for D (6 bases). V was shortened by 0 bases and J by 2 bases, with 12 bases between the two germline ends. Germline assignment: CDR1 SGHRS and CDR2 YFSETQ. CDR3 length: 15 amino acids. The CDR3 DNA sequence: TGCGCCAGCAGCTTGGACAAGCGGGTCGCCTACGAGCAGTACTTC. It specifies CASSLDKRVAYEQYF.

The V call is TRBV27, the J call TRBJ1-2; D is perhaps TRBD1 (6 bases). Germline CDR1 and CDR2: MNHEY and SMNVEV (reference sequence). Between the trimmed V and J ends, which lost 2 bases and 7 bases, there was a span of 11 bases. The CDR3 has 13 residues. The CDR3 loop reads CASSLTGASGYTF. CDR3 DNA sequence: TGTGCCAGCAGTTTAACGGGGGCGAGTGGCTACACCTTC.

J is TRBJ1-1 and V is TRBV6-5; the match to TRBD1 covers 8 bases. Trimming removed 2 bases from V and 0 bases from J; junction bases left unmatched: 2. Germline values: CDR1 MNHEY, CDR2 SVGAGI. This CDR3 has 15 residues. This CDR3 is CASSYGDRLNTEAFF. The CDR3 coding sequence is TGTGCCAGCAGTTACGGGGACAGGCTGAACACTGAAGCTTTCTTT.

J is TRBJ2-5 and V is TRBV10-3; 9 bases agree with TRBD2. J was trimmed by 4 bases and V by 3 bases; bases with no gene match: 6. CDR1 and CDR2 from the germline V gene are ENHRY and SYGVKD. The CDR3 has 15 amino acids. The CDR3 protein is CAISDSGLAPETQYF. The CDR3 DNA sequence: TGTGCCATCAGTGATTCGGGACTAGCTCCAGAGACCCAGTACTTC.

J is TRBJ2-1 and V is TRBV27, with D perhaps TRBD2 (6 bases). The CDR3 runs to 13 residues. Deletions cut 4 bases from V and 5 bases from J, with 9 bases between. Germline CDR1 is MNHEY and CDR2 is SMNVEV (reference sequence). Written as DNA, the CDR3 is TGTGCCAGCAGTTGGGGACTGAACAATGAGCAGTTCTTC. Amino acids: CASSWGLNNEQFF.

The chain carries TRBV2 and TRBJ2-7; 9 nucleotides agree with TRBD2. V was clipped by 6 bases and J by 2 bases; unmatched bases: 5. The CDR3 has 14 residues. Germline loops: CDR1 SNHLY, CDR2 FYNNEI. The chain's CDR3 is CASRVAGAAYEQYF. CDR3 DNA: TGTGCCAGCAGGGTAGCGGGGGCCGCCTACGAGCAGTACTTC.